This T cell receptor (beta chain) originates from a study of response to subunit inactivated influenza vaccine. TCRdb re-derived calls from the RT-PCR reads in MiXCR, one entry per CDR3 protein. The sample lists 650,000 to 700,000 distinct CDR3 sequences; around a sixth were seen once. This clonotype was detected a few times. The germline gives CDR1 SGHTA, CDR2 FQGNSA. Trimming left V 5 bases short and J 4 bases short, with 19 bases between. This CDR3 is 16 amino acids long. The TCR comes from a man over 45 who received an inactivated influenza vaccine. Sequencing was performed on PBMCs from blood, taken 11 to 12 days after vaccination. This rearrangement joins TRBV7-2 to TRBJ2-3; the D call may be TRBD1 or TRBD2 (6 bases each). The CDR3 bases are TGTGCCAGCAGCGCCTCCCTTCAGAGGGGGGCAGATACGCAGTATTTT. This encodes CASSASLQRGADTQYF.